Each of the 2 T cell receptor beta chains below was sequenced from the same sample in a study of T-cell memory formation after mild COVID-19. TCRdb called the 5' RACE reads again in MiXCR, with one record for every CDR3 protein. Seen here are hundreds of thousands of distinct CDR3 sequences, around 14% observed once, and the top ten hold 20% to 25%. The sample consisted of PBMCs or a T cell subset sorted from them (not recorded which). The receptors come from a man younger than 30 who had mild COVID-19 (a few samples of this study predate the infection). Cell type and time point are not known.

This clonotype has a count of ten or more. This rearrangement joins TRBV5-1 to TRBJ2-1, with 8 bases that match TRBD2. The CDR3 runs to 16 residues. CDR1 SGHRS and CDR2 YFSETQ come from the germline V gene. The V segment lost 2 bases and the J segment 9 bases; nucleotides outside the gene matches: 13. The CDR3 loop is CASSLKSGSPTGEQFF. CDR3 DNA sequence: TGCGCCAGCAGCTTAAAGAGCGGGAGCCCTACGGGTGAGCAGTTCTTC.

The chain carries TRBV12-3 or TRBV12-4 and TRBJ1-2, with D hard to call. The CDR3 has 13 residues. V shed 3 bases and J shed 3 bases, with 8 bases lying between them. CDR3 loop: CASSLGSDYGYTF. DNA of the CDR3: TGTGCCAGCAGTTTGGGGTCGGACTATGGCTACACCTTC.